This T cell receptor beta chain was identified in a study of cytomegalovirus exposure and HLA in healthy donors. With regard to this clone: Its target is unknown.

General study points: In a later analysis, a missense DCLRE1C variant was linked to TCR beta V- and J-gene trimming. The authors assumed roughly uniform sequencing depth across donors for presence/absence analyses. Some TCR beta chains (about 180 of them) were listed as cytomegalovirus-associated.

V gave up 0 bases and J gave up 4 bases; unmatched junction bases: 0. Germline CDR1 is MRHNA and CDR2 is SNTAGT. The CDR3 length is 15 residues. PCR was performed using 60 Vbeta and 13 Jbeta primers. The method was immunoSEQ multiplex PCR; TCRdb's version includes in-frame clones alone and lacks a portion of them. In the table there are tens of thousands of clones, about three quarters of which are singletons. The sample consisted of PBMCs. The sequence was collected from a man over 45 in good health and CMV-seropositive. The rearrangement joins TRBV6-4 to TRBJ2-3; 11 bases align to TRBD2. In nucleotides, the CDR3 is TGTGCCAGCAGTGACTCACTAGCGGGAGCAGATACGCAGTATTTT. Translation: CASSDSLAGADTQYF.